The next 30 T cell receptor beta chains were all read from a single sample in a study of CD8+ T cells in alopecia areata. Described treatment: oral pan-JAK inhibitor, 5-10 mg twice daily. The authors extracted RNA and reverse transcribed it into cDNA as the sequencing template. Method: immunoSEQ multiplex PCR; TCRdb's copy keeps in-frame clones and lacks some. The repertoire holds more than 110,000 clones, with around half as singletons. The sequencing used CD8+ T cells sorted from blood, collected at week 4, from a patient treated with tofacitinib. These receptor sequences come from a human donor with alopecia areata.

CDR3 coding DNA: TGTGCCAGCAGCGCGCCTCAGAAAACCCACGAGCAGTACTTC. Residues: CASSAPQKTHEQYF. The chain carries TRBV6-5 and TRBJ2-7; D uncertain. V gave up 6 bases and J gave up 5 bases, with 17 bases separating them. Germline-derived CDR1 and CDR2 are MNHEY and SVGAGI. CDR3 size: 14 residues.

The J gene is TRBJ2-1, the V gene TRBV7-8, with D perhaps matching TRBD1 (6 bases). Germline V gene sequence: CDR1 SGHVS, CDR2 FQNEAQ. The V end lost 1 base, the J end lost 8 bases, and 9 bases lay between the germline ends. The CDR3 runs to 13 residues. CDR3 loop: CASSLDRAYEQFF. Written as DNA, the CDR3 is TGTGCCAGCAGCTTAGACAGGGCCTATGAGCAGTTCTTC.

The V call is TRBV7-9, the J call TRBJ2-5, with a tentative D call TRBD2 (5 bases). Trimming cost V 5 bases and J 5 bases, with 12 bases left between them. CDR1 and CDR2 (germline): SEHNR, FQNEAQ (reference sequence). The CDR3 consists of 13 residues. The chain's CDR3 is CASSEGPAETQYF. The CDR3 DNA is TGTGCCAGCAGCGAGGGCCCAGCGGAGACCCAGTACTTC.

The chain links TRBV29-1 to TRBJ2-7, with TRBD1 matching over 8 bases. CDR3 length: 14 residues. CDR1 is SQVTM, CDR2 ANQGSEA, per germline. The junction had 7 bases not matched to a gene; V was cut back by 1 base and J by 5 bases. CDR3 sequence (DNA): TGCAGCGTTGAAGCCGGACAGGGTTTGAACGAGCAGTACTTC. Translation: CSVEAGQGLNEQYF.

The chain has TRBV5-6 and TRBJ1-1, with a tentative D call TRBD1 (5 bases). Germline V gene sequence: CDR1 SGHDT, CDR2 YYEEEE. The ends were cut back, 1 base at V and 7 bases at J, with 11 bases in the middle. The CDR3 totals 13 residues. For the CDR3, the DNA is TGTGCCAGCAGCTTGACAAGGGGTTATGAAGCTTTCTTT. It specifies CASSLTRGYEAFF.

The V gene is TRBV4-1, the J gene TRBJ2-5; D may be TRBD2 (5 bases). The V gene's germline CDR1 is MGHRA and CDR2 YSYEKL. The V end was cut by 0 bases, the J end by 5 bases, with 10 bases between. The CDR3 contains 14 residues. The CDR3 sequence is CASSQERVGETQYF. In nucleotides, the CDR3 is TGCGCCAGCAGCCAAGAGAGGGTTGGGGAGACCCAGTACTTC.

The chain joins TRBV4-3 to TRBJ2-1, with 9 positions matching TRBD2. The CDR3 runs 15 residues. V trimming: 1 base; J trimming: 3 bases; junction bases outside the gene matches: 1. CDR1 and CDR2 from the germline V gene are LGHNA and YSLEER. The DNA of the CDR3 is TGCGCCAGCAGCCAAGTTAGCGGGGGCTACAATGAGCAGTTCTTC. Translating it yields CASSQVSGGYNEQFF.

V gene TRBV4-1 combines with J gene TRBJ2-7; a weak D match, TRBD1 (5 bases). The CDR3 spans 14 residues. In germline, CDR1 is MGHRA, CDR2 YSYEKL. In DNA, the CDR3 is TGCGCGACAGCGCCGGATGCTTCCGTCTACGAGCAGTACTTC. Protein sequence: CATAPDASVYEQYF.

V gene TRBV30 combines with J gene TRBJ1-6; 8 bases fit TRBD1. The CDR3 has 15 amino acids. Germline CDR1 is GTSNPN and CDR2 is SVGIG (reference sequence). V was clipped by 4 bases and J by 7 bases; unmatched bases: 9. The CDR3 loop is CAWTWGTGLNSPLHF. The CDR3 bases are TGTGCCTGGACCTGGGGGACAGGCCTGAATTCACCCCTCCACTTT.

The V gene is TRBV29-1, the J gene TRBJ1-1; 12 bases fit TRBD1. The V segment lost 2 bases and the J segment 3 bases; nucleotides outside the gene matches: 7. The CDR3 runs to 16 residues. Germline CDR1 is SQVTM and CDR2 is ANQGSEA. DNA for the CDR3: TGCAGCGTTGAAATATCGGGACAGGGGGCGTACACTGAAGCTTTCTTT. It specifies CSVEISGQGAYTEAFF.

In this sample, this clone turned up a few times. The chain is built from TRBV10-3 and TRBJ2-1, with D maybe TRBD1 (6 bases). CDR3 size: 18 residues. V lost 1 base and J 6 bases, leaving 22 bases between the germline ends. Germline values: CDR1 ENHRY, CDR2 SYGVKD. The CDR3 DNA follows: TGTGCCATCAGTGAGTTGATATACAGGGACACGATCGGCAATGAGCAGTTCTTC. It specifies CAISELIYRDTIGNEQFF.

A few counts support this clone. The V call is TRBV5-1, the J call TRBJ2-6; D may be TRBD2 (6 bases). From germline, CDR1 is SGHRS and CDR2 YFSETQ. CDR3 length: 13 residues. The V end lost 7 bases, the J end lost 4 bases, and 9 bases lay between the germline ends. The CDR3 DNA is TGCGCCAGCCAGCGGGTAGGGGCCAACGTCCTGACTTTC. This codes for CASQRVGANVLTF.

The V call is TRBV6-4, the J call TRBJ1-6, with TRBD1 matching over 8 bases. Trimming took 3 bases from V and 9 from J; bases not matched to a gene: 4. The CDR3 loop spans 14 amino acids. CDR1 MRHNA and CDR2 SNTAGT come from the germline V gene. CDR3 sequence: CASSEGQAGSPLHF. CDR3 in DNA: TGTGCCAGCAGTGAGGGACAGGCCGGTTCACCCCTCCACTTT.

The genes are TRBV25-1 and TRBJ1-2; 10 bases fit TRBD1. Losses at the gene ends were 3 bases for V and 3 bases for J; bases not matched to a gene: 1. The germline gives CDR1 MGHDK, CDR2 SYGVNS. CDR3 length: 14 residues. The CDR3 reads CASSETGGDYGYTF. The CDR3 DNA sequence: TGTGCCAGCAGTGAGACAGGGGGCGACTATGGCTACACCTTC.

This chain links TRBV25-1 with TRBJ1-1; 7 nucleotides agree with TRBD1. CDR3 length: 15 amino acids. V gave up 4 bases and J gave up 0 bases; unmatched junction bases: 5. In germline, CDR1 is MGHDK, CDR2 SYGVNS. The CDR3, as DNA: TGTGCCAGCAGTGTTCGGGACAGCTTGAACACTGAAGCTTTCTTT. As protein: CASSVRDSLNTEAFF. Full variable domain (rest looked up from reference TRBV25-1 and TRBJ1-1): EADIYQTPRYLVIGTGKKITLECSQTMGHDKMYWYQQDPGMELHLIHYSYGVNSTEKGDLSSESTVSRIRTEHFPLTLESARPSHTSQYLCASSVRDSLNTEAFFGQGTRLTVV.

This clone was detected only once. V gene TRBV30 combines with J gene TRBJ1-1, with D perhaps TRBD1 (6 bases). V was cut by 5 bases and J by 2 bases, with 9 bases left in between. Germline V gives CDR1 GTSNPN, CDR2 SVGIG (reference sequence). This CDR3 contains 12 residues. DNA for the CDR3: TGTGCCTGGGGGACATTCAACACTGAAGCTTTCTTT. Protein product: CAWGTFNTEAFF.

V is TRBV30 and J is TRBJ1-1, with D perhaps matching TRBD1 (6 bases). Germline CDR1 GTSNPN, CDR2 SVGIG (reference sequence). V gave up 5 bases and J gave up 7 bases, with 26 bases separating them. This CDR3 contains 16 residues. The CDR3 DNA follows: TGTGCCTGGTCAACGAGAGGGGGGGCATGGGGAGATGAAGCTTTCTTT. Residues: CAWSTRGGAWGDEAFF.

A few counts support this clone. CDR3 sequence: CARERTDSYEQYF. CDR3 coding DNA: TGTGCCAGGGAGCGGACAGATTCCTACGAGCAGTACTTC. The V gene is TRBV2, the J gene TRBJ2-7; a weak D match, TRBD1 (6 bases). CDR3 length equals 13 residues. With 9 bases removed from V and 1 base from J, the gap between germline ends came to 13 bases. CDR1 and CDR2 (germline): SNHLY, FYNNEI.

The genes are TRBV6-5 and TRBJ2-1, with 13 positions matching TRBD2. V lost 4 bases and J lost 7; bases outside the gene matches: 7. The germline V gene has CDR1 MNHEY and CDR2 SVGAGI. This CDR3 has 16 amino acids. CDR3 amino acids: CASSSLLAGGPNEQFF. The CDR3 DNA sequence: TGTGCCAGCAGTTCTCTACTAGCGGGGGGGCCAAATGAGCAGTTCTTC.

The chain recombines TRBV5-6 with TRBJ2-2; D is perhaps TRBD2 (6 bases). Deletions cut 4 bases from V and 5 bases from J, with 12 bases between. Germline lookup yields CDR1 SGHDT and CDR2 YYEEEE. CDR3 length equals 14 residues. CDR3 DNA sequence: TGTGCCAGCAGCCAACTAGCAGATACCGGGGAGCTGTTTTTT. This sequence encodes CASSQLADTGELFF.

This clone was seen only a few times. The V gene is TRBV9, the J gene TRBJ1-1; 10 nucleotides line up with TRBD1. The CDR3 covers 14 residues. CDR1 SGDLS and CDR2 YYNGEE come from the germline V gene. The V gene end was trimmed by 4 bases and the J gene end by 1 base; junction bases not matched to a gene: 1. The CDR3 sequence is CASSRQGANTEAFF. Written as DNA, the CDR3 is TGTGCCAGCAGCAGACAGGGGGCGAACACTGAAGCTTTCTTT.

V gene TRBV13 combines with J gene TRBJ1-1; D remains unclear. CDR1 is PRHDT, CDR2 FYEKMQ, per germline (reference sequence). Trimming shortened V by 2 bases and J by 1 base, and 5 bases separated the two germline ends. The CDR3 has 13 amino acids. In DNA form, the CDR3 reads TGTGCCAGCAGCTTATACAGGAACACTGAAGCTTTCTTT. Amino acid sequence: CASSLYRNTEAFF.

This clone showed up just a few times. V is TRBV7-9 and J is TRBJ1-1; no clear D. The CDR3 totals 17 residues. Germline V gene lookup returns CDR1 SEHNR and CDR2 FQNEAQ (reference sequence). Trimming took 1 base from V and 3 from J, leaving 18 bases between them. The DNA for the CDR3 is TGTGCCAGCAGCTTAGGAGCTAGAGGCGGGTTGCACACTGAAGCTTTCTTT. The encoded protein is CASSLGARGGLHTEAFF.

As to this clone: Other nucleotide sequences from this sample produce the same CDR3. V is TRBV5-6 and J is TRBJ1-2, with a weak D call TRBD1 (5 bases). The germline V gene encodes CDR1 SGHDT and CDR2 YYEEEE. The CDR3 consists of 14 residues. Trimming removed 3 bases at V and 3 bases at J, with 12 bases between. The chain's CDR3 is CASSSQGFDYGYTF. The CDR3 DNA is TGTGCCAGCAGCTCGCAGGGTTTCGACTATGGCTACACCTTC.

This chain's CDR3 is CASSSGGGSQPQHF. Here the CDR3 DNA reads TGTGCCAGCAGCTCTGGAGGGGGCTCTCAGCCCCAGCATTTT. The chain couples TRBV13 to TRBJ1-5, with 7 bases lining up with TRBD1. The CDR3 extends over 14 amino acids. V lost 4 bases and J lost 6; bases outside the gene matches: 6. Germline-derived CDR1 and CDR2 are PRHDT and FYEKMQ (reference sequence).

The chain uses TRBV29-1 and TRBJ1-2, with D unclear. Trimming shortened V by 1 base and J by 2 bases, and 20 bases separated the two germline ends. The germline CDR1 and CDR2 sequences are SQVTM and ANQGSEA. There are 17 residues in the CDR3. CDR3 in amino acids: CSVEAPNPLWENYGYTF. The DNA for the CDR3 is TGCAGCGTTGAAGCCCCAAACCCGCTGTGGGAGAACTATGGCTACACCTTC.

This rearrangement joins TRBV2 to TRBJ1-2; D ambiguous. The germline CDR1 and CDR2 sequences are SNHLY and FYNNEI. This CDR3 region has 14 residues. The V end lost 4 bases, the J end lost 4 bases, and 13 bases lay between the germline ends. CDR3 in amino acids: CASSVNRAGYGYTF. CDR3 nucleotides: TGTGCCAGCAGTGTGAATCGGGCAGGCTATGGCTACACCTTC.

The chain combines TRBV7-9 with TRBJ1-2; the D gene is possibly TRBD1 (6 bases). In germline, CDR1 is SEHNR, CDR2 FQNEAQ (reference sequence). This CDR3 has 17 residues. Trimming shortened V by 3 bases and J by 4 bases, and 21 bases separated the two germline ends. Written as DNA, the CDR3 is TGTGCCAGCAGCTTCTTGAGGGGGGAAGACACGAGCTATGGCTACACCTTC. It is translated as CASSFLRGEDTSYGYTF.

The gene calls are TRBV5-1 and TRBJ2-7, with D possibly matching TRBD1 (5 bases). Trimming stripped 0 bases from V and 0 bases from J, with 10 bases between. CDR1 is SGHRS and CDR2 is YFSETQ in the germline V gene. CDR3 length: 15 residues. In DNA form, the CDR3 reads TGCGCCAGCAGCTTGGACAGGAGCATCTCCTACGAGCAGTACTTC. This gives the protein CASSLDRSISYEQYF.

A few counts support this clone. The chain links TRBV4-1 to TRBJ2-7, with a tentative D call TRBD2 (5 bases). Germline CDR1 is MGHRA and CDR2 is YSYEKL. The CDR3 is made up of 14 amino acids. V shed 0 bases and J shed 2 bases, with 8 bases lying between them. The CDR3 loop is CASSQDSGTYEQYF. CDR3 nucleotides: TGCGCCAGCAGCCAAGATTCCGGGACCTACGAGCAGTACTTC.